These 28 T cell receptor beta chains share one sample of origin, sequenced in a study of circulating CD8 cells and anti-PD-1 response in melanoma. The QIAseq Immune Repertoire TCR panel built the libraries from roughly 15 ng of total RNA. Via MiXCR, TCRdb re-called the reads, giving one row per CDR3 protein. The profile shows some 410 distinct CDR3 sequences, approximately 9.9% of them singletons. Four subsets defined by PD-1 and/or TIGIT were sorted from live CD3+CD8+TCRalphabeta+ cells. The specimen comprised CD8+ T cells from PBMCs, sampled at baseline or after one month of anti-PD-1 therapy (not recorded which). The origin of the receptors is a human donor with melanoma.

By sample fraction, this clonotype is large. The chain combines TRBV19 with TRBJ1-5; D uncertain. The ends were cut back, 3 bases at V and 7 bases at J, with 10 bases in the middle. Germline V gene sequence: CDR1 LNHDA, CDR2 SQIVND (reference sequence). CDR3 size: 13 residues. CDR3 bases: TGTGCCAGTAGTATCAAGAGGGTGCAGCCCCAGCATTTT. Its protein is CASSIKRVQPQHF.

This clonotype showed up just a few times. One junction end does not reproduce the germline sequence, and a read error may be involved. The chain links TRBV7-7 to TRBJ2-1; D gene ambiguous. This CDR3 has 15 residues. CDR1 is SSHAT, CDR2 FNYEAQ, per germline (reference sequence). Written as DNA, the CDR3 is TGTGCTAGCAGCCCCGACTCTGATCCCTACAATGAGCAGTTCTTC. The encoded protein is CASSPDSDPYNEQFF.

This clonotype is deemed large. The chain employs TRBV27 and TRBJ1-1; D ambiguous. Germline-derived CDR1 and CDR2 are MNHEY and SMNVEV (reference sequence). Trimming took off 11 bases at V and 5 bases at J, with 15 bases between the two ends. CDR3 size: 12 residues. DNA of the CDR3: TGTGCCCGACACACCAGAGAAACTGAAGCTTTCTTT. It translates to CARHTRETEAFF.

This clonotype was seen a single time. The chain joins TRBV19 to TRBJ1-1; perhaps TRBD1 as D (6 bases). Trimming pared 5 bases from V and 4 bases from J, leaving 8 bases between. CDR3 size: 12 residues. Germline CDR1 and CDR2: LNHDA and SQIVND (reference sequence). The CDR3 region has the DNA TGTGCCAGTAGTGAGGGGGGCACTGAAGCTTTCTTT. Translated, it gives CASSEGGTEAFF.

In this sample, this clonotype is large (0.1 to 1%). The chain links TRBV2 to TRBJ2-7, with a tentative D call TRBD1 (6 bases). Trimming took off 9 bases at V and 2 bases at J, with 14 bases between the two ends. This CDR3 has 13 amino acids. Germline V gives CDR1 SNHLY, CDR2 FYNNEI. CDR3 nucleotide sequence: TGTGCCAGTCAGACAGGCCTCCCCTACGAGCAGTACTTC. This sequence encodes CASQTGLPYEQYF.

This clonotype is large (0.1 to 1%) within its sample. V is TRBV14 and J is TRBJ2-3; D is perhaps TRBD1 (5 bases). Trimming stripped 3 bases from V and 5 bases from J, with 12 bases between. Per germline, CDR1 SGHDN and CDR2 FVKESK. This CDR3 has 14 residues. CDR3 nucleotide sequence: TGTGCCAGCAGCCACTGGACAACCAAAGATACGCAGTATTTT. Translated, it gives CASSHWTTKDTQYF.

This clonotype is medium-sized (0.01 to 0.1%) by share. The chain employs TRBV9 and TRBJ2-3, with D possibly called TRBD1 or TRBD2 (5 bases each). The CDR3 has 14 amino acids. Germline loops: CDR1 SGDLS, CDR2 YYNGEE. V was pared by 0 bases and J by 0 bases, with 5 bases between. The chain's CDR3 is CASSVGGSTDTQYF. The CDR3 DNA reads TGTGCCAGCAGCGTAGGGGGGAGCACAGATACGCAGTATTTT.

This clonotype was recorded once. The CDR3 here is CASSGLAGGFYEQYF. The DNA of the CDR3 is TGTGCCAGCAGTGGACTAGCGGGAGGTTTCTACGAGCAGTACTTC. This chain uses TRBV2 with TRBJ2-7, with TRBD2 matching over 13 bases. Germline V gene sequence: CDR1 SNHLY, CDR2 FYNNEI. V trimming: 4 bases; J trimming: 3 bases; junction bases outside the gene matches: 3. CDR3 length equals 15 residues.

By share, this clonotype ranks as large (0.1 to 1%). The chain couples TRBV7-2 to TRBJ2-1; 7 bases line up with TRBD1. CDR3 size: 15 residues. Per the germline V gene, CDR1 is SGHTA and CDR2 is FQGNSA. V dropped 1 base and J dropped 3; count of bases not matched to a gene: 3. The CDR3 loop is CASSLVGTVYNEQFF. The CDR3 DNA follows: TGTGCCAGCAGCTTAGTTGGGACAGTCTACAATGAGCAGTTCTTC.

This clonotype is large within its sample. This chain uses TRBV27 with TRBJ1-2; D is possibly TRBD1 (5 bases). In germline, CDR1 is MNHEY, CDR2 SMNVEV (reference sequence). This CDR3 has 14 residues. Trimming left V 3 bases short and J 4 bases short, with 12 bases between. CDR3 loop: CASSFSTDSYGYTF. CDR3 DNA sequence: TGTGCCAGCAGTTTTTCGACAGATTCCTATGGCTACACCTTC.

This clonotype is termed medium-sized. The V call is TRBV7-3, the J call TRBJ2-3; TRBD1 matches at 7 bases. The CDR3 has 16 amino acids. The J segment lost 0 bases and the V segment lost 5 bases, leaving 8 bases of the junction unmatched. Germline V gene data show CDR1 as SGHTA and CDR2 as FQGTGA. The CDR3, as DNA: TGTGCCAGCAGCCCCGGGACAGCTACTAGCACAGATACGCAGTATTTT. It is translated as CASSPGTATSTDTQYF.

By share, this clonotype ranks as large. This chain connects TRBV5-6 to TRBJ2-7; D gene uncertain. Germline V lookup: CDR1 SGHDT, CDR2 YYEEEE. The CDR3 sequence is 16 residues long. V lost 0 bases and J 4 bases, leaving 17 bases between the germline ends. Here the CDR3 DNA reads TGTGCCAGCAGCTTGGAGGGAAACAGACGGGCTTACGAGCAGTACTTC. It yields the protein CASSLEGNRRAYEQYF.

This clonotype is medium-sized. V gene TRBV7-3 combines with J gene TRBJ2-3; 10 nucleotides line up with TRBD2. CDR1 SGHTA and CDR2 FQGTGA come from the germline V gene. The CDR3 contains 17 residues. V gave up 3 bases and J gave up 2 bases; unmatched junction bases: 8. In DNA, the CDR3 is TGTGCCAGCAGCTTCCCTCAGACTAGCGGGTACACAGATACGCAGTATTTT. As protein: CASSFPQTSGYTDTQYF. Looking up the rest from reference TRBV7-3 and TRBJ2-3 gives the full variable domain: GAGVSQTPSNKVTEKGKYVELRCDPISGHTALYWYRQSLGQGPEFLIYFQGTGAADDSGLPNDRFFAVRPEGSVSTLKIQRTERGDSAVYLCASSFPQTSGYTDTQYFGPGTRLTVL.

The genes are TRBV27 and TRBJ2-7; TRBD1 matches 7 bases. The CDR3 has 15 amino acids. The V gene's germline CDR1 is MNHEY and CDR2 SMNVEV (reference sequence). After removal of 8 bases from V and 0 bases from J, the junction contained 10 bases not matched to a gene. Written as DNA, the CDR3 is TGTGCCAGCCACTCCGGGACAGTTAGCTCCTACGAGCAGTACTTC. Translation gives CASHSGTVSSYEQYF.

This clonotype is termed medium-sized. This sequence joins TRBV10-3 and TRBJ2-7, with D tentatively TRBD2 (5 bases). This CDR3 spans 14 amino acids. Germline loops: CDR1 ENHRY, CDR2 SYGVKD. V was clipped by 6 bases and J by 3 bases, with 15 bases between them. The DNA of the CDR3 is TGTGCCATCAGACCAGAGGAGGCCATCTACGAGCAGTACTTC. Amino acids: CAIRPEEAIYEQYF.

This clonotype is medium-sized in the sample. The V call is TRBV20-1, the J call TRBJ1-2; no clear D gene. V was shortened by 6 bases and J by 8 bases, with 28 bases between the two germline ends. The CDR3 runs to 16 residues. CDR1 DFQATT and CDR2 SNEGSKA come from the germline V gene (reference sequence). In nucleotides, the CDR3 is TGCAGTGCCCCCACCCATTTAAGTAAGGCCGCCTACGGCTACACCTTC. Translating gives CSAPTHLSKAAYGYTF.

By sample share, this clonotype is large. The rearrangement uses TRBV20-1 and TRBJ2-7; 7 nucleotides agree with TRBD2. Germline V gene lookup returns CDR1 DFQATT and CDR2 SNEGSKA (reference sequence). Unmatched junction bases numbered 13, after V lost 5 bases and J lost 3 bases. This CDR3 is 15 amino acids long. The CDR3 DNA reads as TGCAGTGCTCAATCGGAAAGCGGGACTCGCTACGAGCAGTACTTC. This sequence encodes CSAQSESGTRYEQYF.

By share, this clonotype counts as hyperexpanded (1% or more). The V gene is TRBV6-5, the J gene TRBJ2-7; D is unclear. V was pared by 3 bases and J by 4 bases, with 13 bases between. The CDR3 runs 14 residues. CDR1 is MNHEY and CDR2 is SVGAGI in the germline V gene. CDR3 nucleotides: TGTGCCAGCAGTTATGGCAGGAAACCTTACGAGCAGTACTTC. This codes for CASSYGRKPYEQYF.

Turning to this clonotype: Possible read error: a much larger clone is one base away. The chain is built from TRBV7-3 and TRBJ2-1, with D perhaps matching TRBD2 (5 bases). V shed 4 bases and J shed 9 bases, with 10 bases lying between them. Germline CDR1 and CDR2: SGHTA and FQGTGA. CDR3 length: 12 amino acids. The CDR3: CASSSFGSEQFF. The CDR3 DNA sequence: TGTGCCAGCAGCTCCTTTGGGAGTGAGCAGTTCTTC.

This clonotype is large within its sample. J is TRBJ2-7 and V is TRBV5-4, with D possibly being TRBD1 (6 bases). This CDR3 region has 15 residues. V was shortened by 2 bases and J by 0 bases, with 12 bases between the two germline ends. The germline CDR1 and CDR2 sequences are SGHNT and YYREEE (reference sequence). The CDR3 DNA sequence: TGTGCCAGCAGCTTCGGCAGGGGAAGCTCCTACGAGCAGTACTTC. This codes for CASSFGRGSSYEQYF.

This clonotype counts as medium-sized. This chain uses TRBV7-8 with TRBJ2-2, with no clear D. The CDR3 sequence is 13 residues long. V was shortened by 2 bases and J by 8 bases, with 9 bases between the two germline ends. Germline CDR1 is SGHVS and CDR2 is FQNEAQ. In DNA form, the CDR3 reads TGTGCCAGCAGCTTATACAGAGGAGGGGAGCTGTTTTTT. Its protein is CASSLYRGGELFF.

By share, this clonotype counts as medium-sized. Written as DNA, the CDR3 is TGTGCCAGCTGCCTTTGGGGGAACACTGAAGCTTTCTTT. Translating gives CASCLWGNTEAFF. V and J are TRBV7-9 and TRBJ1-1; D remains unclear. This CDR3 contains 13 residues. Deletions cut 8 bases from V and 1 base from J, with 11 bases between. Germline assignment: CDR1 SEHNR and CDR2 FQNEAQ (reference sequence). Supplemented by reference TRBV7-9 and TRBJ1-1, the full variable domain reads DTGVSQNPRHKITKRGQNVTFRCDPISEHNRLYWYRQTLGQGPEFLTYFQNEAQLEKSRLLSDRFSAERPKGSFSTLEIQRTEQGDSAMYLCASCLWGNTEAFFGQGTRLTVV.

The rearrangement uses TRBV7-3 and TRBJ2-1, with D perhaps TRBD2 (5 bases). Trimming cost V 8 bases and J 9 bases, with 14 bases left between them. Germline CDR1 reads SGHTA; CDR2 reads FQGTGA. The CDR3 is 12 residues long. For the CDR3, the DNA is TGTGCCAGCGGCTCCTCTGGGAGTGAGCAGTTCTTC. Residues: CASGSSGSEQFF.

This clonotype counts as medium-sized. This rearrangement joins TRBV14 to TRBJ2-7; D not resolved. The CDR3 has 13 residues. The germline V gene has CDR1 SGHDN and CDR2 FVKESK. Trimming removed 1 base from V and 3 bases from J, with 7 bases in between. CDR3 nucleotide sequence: TGTGCCAGCAGCCAAGGCTGGTTCTACGAGCAGTACTTC. It encodes CASSQGWFYEQYF. Filled out from reference TRBV14 and TRBJ2-7, the complete variable domain reads EAGVTQFPSHSVIEKGQTVTLRCDPISGHDNLYWYRRVMGKEIKFLLHFVKESKQDESGMPNNRFLAERTGGTYSTLKVQPAELEDSGVYFCASSQGWFYEQYFGPGTRLTVT.

Within the sample, this clonotype is large. This chain joins TRBV12-3 or TRBV12-4 and TRBJ2-7; TRBD1 aligns across 7 bases. V lost 3 bases to trimming and J lost 1 base; unmatched junction nucleotides: 0. This CDR3 comprises 13 residues. The chain's CDR3 is CASSLGQSYEQYF. CDR3 in DNA: TGTGCCAGCAGTTTGGGACAGTCCTACGAGCAGTACTTC.

Sample share makes this clonotype medium-sized. The chain joins TRBV20-1 to TRBJ2-2; TRBD1 aligns across 10 bases. Losses at the gene ends were 1 base for V and 6 bases for J; bases not matched to a gene: 8. The germline V gene encodes CDR1 DFQATT and CDR2 SNEGSKA (reference sequence). This CDR3 is 16 amino acids long. The CDR3 coding sequence is TGCAGTGCTAGAGGTGAAAGGGACAGGGGAGCCGGGGAGCTGTTTTTT. It is translated as CSARGERDRGAGELFF.

This clonotype counts as large. The CDR3 DNA reads TGTGCCAGCAAAGTCGGATATAATTCACCCCTCCACTTT. Translation gives CASKVGYNSPLHF. V usage is TRBV25-1 and J usage is TRBJ1-6; D is undetermined. The germline V gene encodes CDR1 MGHDK and CDR2 SYGVNS. The CDR3 totals 13 residues. V was trimmed by 7 bases and J by 4 bases, leaving 8 bases between them.

By its share, this clonotype is large. The chain couples TRBV14 to TRBJ2-1; 7 bases match TRBD2. The CDR3 covers 15 residues. The V gene end was trimmed by 0 bases and the J gene end by 5 bases; junction bases not matched to a gene: 4. In germline, CDR1 is SGHDN, CDR2 FVKESK. The CDR3 DNA reads as TGTGCCAGCAGCCAAGAATCGGCGGGAGACAATGAGCAGTTCTTC. Protein product: CASSQESAGDNEQFF.